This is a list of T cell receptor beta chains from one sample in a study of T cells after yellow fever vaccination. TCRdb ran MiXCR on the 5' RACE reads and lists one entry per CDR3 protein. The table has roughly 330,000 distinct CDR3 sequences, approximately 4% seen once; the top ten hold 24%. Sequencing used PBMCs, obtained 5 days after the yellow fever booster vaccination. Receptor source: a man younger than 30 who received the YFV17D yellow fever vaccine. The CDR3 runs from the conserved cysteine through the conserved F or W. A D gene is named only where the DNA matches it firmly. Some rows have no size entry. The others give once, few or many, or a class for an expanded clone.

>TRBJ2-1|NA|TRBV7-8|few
CASSFTGSKRFF
TGTGCCAGCAGCTTCACAGGTTCAAAACGGTTCTTC
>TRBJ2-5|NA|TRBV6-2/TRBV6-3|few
CASAASEETQYF
TGTGCCAGCGCCGCATCGGAGGAGACCCAGTACTTC
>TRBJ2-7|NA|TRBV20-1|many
CSARSGALYEQYF
TGCAGTGCTAGATCTGGGGCCCTCTACGAGCAGTACTTC
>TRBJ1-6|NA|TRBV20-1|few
CTPRRGAGNSPLHF
TGCACCCCTAGAAGAGGGGCGGGTAATTCACCCCTCCACTTT
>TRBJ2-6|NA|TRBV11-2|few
CASSSRLSGANVLTF
TGTGCCAGCAGCTCCAGGCTCTCTGGGGCCAACGTCCTGACTTTC
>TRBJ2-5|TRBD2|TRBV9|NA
CASSQHSGAGETQYF
TGTGCCAGCAGCCAACATAGCGGGGCGGGGGAGACCCAGTACTTC
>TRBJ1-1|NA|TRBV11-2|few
CASSHLWTRRGTEAFF
TGTGCCAGCAGCCACCTGTGGACAAGGAGGGGCACTGAAGCTTTCTTT
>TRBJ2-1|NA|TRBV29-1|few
CSVEDLLASSYNEQFF
TGCAGCGTTGAAGATCTTCTAGCCAGCTCCTACAATGAGCAGTTCTTC
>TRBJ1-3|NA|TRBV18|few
CASSPPGLPGTIYF
TGTGCCAGCTCACCACCCGGACTCCCTGGCACCATATATTTT
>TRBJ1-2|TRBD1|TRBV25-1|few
CASSHTGVGTYGYTF
TGTGCCAGCAGCCATACAGGGGTGGGAACCTATGGCTACACCTTC
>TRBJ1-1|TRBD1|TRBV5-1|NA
CASSLQGAANTEAFF
TGCGCCAGCAGCTTGCAGGGGGCAGCGAACACTGAAGCTTTCTTT
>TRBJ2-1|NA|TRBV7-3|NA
CASSLDPDNEQFF
TGTGCCAGCAGCTTAGACCCGGACAATGAGCAGTTCTTC
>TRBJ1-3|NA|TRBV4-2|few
CASSQDVPLSGNTIYF
TGTGCCAGCAGCCAAGACGTCCCATTGTCTGGAAACACCATATATTTT
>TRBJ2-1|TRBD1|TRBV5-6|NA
CASGSQSGQGLNEQFF
TGTGCCAGCGGATCGCAAAGCGGACAGGGGTTAAATGAGCAGTTCTTC
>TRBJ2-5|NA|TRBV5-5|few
CASSLRALQETQYF
TGTGCCAGCAGCTTGCGGGCACTACAAGAGACCCAGTACTTC
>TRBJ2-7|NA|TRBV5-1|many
CASSLEQAGYEQYF
TGCGCCAGCAGCTTGGAACAGGCCGGCTACGAGCAGTACTTC
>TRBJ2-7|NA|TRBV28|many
CASSLSGFSYEQYF
TGTGCCAGCAGTTTATCGGGATTCAGCTACGAGCAGTACTTC
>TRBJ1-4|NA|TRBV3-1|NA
CASSQVEAQELFF
TGTGCCAGCAGCCAAGTTGAGGCCCAGGAACTGTTTTTT
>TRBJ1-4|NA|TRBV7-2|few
CASSPPSGAFNEKLFF
TGTGCCAGCAGCCCACCTTCGGGGGCTTTTAATGAAAAACTGTTTTTT
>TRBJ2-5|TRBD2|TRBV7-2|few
CASSLDQGGQETQYF
TGTGCCAGCAGCTTAGATCAGGGAGGGCAAGAGACCCAGTACTTC
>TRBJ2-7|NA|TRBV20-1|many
CSARGRIYEQYF
TGCAGTGCTAGAGGTCGGATCTACGAGCAGTACTTC
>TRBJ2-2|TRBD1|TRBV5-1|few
CASSGTTGGNTGELFF
TGCGCCAGCAGCGGCACAACAGGGGGAAACACCGGGGAGCTGTTTTTT
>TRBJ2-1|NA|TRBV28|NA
CASRGDGSSYNEQFF
TGTGCCAGCAGGGGGGACGGGAGCTCCTACAATGAGCAGTTCTTC
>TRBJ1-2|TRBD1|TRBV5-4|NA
CASSSFDRGYGYTF
TGTGCCAGCAGCTCATTCGACAGGGGCTATGGCTACACCTTC
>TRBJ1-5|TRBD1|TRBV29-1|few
CSVRGTENQPQHF
TGCAGCGTAAGAGGGACAGAAAATCAGCCCCAGCATTTT
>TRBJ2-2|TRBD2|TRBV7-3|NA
CASSLVGGGTGELFF
TGTGCCAGCAGCTTAGTCGGGGGGGGCACCGGGGAGCTGTTTTTT
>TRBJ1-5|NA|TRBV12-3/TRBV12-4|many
CASSLAEGQPQHF
TGTGCCAGCAGTTTGGCGGAGGGTCAGCCCCAGCATTTT
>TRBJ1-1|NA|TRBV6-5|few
CASSSFGQPRKTEAFF
TGTGCCAGCAGTTCTTTCGGACAGCCACGAAAAACTGAAGCTTTCTTT
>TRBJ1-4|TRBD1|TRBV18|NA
CASSPGQDFGKLFF
TGTGCCAGCTCACCAGGACAGGACTTTGGAAAACTGTTTTTT
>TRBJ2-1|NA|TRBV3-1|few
CASSQGGNEQFF
TGTGCCAGCAGCCAAGGTGGAAATGAGCAGTTCTTC
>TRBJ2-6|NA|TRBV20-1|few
CSARNEGSGANVLTF
TGCAGTGCTAGAAACGAGGGCTCTGGGGCCAACGTCCTGACTTTC
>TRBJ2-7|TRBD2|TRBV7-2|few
CASSLGSRAGDSYEQYF
TGTGCCAGCAGCTTAGGGTCCCGAGCGGGGGACTCCTACGAGCAGTACTTC
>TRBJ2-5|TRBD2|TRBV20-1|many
CSAVGGGAQETQYF
TGCAGTGCCGTAGGCGGGGGGGCCCAAGAGACCCAGTACTTC
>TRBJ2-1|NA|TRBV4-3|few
CASSQGVSVGGYVEQFF
TGCGCCAGCAGCCAAGGGGTTTCCGTAGGGGGGTACGTTGAGCAGTTCTTC
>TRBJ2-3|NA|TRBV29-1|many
CSVYKWDSTDTQYF
TGCAGCGTTTACAAATGGGACTCCACAGATACGCAGTATTTT
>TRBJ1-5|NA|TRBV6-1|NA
CASSDFQTQPQHF
TGTGCCAGCAGTGACTTCCAGACTCAGCCCCAGCATTTT
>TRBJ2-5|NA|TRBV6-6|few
CASSYAGEETQYF
TGTGCCAGCAGTTACGCAGGGGAAGAGACCCAGTACTTC
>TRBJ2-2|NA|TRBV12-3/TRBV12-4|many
CASLRSTYTGELFF
TGTGCCAGCCTTCGGTCCACATACACCGGGGAGCTGTTTTTT
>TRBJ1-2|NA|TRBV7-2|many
CASSPNTQGPAWGYTF
TGTGCCAGCAGCCCCAATACCCAGGGGCCGGCTTGGGGCTACACCTTC
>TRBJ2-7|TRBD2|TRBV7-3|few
CASSLTAAGSSYEQYF
TGTGCCAGCAGCTTAACCGCAGCGGGGAGCTCCTACGAGCAGTACTTC
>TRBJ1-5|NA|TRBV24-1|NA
CATSDRDGAGLRNQPQHF
TGTGCCACCAGTGACAGGGACGGAGCTGGATTGCGCAATCAGCCCCAGCATTTT
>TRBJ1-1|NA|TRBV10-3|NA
CAISGQLNTEAFF
TGTGCCATCAGTGGGCAGCTGAACACTGAAGCTTTCTTT
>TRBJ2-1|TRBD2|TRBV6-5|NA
CASRVTSGGPRGNEQFF
TGTGCCAGCAGGGTAACTAGCGGGGGCCCAAGGGGCAATGAGCAGTTCTTC
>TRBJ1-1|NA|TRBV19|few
CASSITPGTEAFF
TGTGCCAGTAGTATCACGCCGGGCACTGAAGCTTTCTTT
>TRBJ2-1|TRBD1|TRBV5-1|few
CASYGQEENEQFF
TGCGCCAGCTACGGACAGGAGGAAAATGAGCAGTTCTTC
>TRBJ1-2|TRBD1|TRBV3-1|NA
CASSSTGGYDGYTF
TGTGCCAGCAGTTCGACAGGGGGATATGATGGCTACACCTTC
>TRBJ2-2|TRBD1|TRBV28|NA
CASSLAPGQGDTGELFF
TGTGCCAGCAGTTTAGCACCGGGACAGGGGGACACCGGGGAGCTGTTTTTT